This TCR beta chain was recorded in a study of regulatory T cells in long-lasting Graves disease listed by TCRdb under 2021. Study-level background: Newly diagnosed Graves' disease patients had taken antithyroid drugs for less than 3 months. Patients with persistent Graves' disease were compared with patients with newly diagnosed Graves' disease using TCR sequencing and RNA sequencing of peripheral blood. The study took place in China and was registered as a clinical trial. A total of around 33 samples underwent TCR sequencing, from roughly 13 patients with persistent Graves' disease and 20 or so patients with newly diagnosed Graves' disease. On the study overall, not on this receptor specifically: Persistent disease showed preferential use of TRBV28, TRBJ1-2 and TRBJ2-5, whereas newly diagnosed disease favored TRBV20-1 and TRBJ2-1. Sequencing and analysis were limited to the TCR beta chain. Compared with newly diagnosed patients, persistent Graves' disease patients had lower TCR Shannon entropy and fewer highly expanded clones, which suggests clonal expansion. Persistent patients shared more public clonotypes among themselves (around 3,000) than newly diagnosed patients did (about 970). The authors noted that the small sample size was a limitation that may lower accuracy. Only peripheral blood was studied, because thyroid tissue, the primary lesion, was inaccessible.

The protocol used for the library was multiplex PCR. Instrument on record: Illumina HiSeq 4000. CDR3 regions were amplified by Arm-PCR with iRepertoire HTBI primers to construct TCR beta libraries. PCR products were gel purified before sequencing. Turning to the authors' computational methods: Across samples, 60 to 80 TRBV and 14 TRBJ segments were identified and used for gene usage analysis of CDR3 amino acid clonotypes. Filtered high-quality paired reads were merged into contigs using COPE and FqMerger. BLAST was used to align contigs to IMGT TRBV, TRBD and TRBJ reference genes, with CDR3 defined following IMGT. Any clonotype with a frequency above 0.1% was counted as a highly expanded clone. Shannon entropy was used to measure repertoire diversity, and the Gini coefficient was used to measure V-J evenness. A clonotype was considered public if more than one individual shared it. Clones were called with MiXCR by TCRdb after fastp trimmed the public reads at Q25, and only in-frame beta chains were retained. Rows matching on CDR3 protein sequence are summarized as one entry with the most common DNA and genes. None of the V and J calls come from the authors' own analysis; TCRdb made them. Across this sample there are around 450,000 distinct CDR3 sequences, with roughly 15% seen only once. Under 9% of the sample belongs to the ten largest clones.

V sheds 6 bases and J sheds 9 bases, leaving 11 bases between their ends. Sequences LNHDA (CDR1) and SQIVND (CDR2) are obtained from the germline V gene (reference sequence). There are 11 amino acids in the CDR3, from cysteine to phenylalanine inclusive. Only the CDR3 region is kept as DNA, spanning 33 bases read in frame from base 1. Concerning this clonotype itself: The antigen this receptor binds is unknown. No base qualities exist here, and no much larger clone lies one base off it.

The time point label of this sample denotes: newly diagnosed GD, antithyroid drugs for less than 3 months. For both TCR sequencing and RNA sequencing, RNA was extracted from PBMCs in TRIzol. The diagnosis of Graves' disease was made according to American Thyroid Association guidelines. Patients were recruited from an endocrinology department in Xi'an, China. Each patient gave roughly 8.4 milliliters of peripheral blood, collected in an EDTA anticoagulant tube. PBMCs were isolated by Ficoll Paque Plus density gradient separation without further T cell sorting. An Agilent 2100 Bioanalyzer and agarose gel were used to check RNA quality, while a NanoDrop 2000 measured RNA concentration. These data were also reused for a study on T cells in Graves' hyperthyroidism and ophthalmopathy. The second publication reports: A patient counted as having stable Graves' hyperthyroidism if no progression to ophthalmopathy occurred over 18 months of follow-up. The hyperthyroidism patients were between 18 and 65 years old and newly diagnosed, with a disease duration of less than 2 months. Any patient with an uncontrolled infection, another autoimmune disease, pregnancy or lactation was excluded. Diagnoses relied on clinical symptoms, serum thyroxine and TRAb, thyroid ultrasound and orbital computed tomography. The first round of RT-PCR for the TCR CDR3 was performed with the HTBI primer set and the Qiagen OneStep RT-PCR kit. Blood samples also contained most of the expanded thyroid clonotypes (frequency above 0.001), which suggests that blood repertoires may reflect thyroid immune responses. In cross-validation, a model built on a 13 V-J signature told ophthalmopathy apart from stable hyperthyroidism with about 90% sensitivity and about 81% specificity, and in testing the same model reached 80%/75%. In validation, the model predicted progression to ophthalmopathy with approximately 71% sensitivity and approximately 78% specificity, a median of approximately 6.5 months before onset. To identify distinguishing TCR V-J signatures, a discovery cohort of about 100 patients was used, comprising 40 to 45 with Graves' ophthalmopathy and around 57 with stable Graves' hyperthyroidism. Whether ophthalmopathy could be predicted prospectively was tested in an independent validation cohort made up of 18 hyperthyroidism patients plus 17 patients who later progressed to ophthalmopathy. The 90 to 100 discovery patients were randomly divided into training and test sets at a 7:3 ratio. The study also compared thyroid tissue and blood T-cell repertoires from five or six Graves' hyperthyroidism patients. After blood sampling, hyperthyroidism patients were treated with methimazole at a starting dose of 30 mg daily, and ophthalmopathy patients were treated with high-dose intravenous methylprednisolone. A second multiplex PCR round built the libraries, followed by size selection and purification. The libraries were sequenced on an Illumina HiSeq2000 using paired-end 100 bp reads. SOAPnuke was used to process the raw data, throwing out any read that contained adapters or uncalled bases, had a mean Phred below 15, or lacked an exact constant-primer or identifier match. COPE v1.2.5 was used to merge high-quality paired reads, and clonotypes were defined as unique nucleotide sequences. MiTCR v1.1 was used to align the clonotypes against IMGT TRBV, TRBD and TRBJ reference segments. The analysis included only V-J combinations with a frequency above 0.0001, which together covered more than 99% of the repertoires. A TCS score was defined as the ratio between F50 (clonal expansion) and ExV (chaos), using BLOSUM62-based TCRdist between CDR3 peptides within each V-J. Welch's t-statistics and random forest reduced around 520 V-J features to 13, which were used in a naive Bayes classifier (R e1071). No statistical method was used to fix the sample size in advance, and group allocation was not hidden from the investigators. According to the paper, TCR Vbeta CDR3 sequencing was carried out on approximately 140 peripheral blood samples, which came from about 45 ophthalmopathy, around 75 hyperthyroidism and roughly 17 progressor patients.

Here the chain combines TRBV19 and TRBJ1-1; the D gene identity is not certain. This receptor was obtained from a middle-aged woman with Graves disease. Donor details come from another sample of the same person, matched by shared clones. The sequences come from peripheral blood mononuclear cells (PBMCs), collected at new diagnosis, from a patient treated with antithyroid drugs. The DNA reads TGTGCCAGTAGCATAAAAATAAAAGCTTTCTTT. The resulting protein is CASSIKIKAFF.